These 5 T cell receptor beta chains came from one sample sequenced in a study of blood T cell repertoires in COVID-19. Clones were read by immunoSEQ multiplex PCR, and TCRdb kept only the in-frame ones, dropping some. The sample has over 200,000 clones; over 70% are singletons. The sequenced material came from peripheral blood. All receptors come from a man aged 35 to 55 with acute or convalescent COVID-19.

This clone was seen more than once but under ten times. The chain recombines TRBV5-6 with TRBJ1-2; D not certain. Germline V lookup: CDR1 SGHDT, CDR2 YYEEEE. The CDR3 spans 14 residues. With 1 base removed from V and 8 bases from J, the gap between germline ends came to 15 bases. CDR3: CASSLNLLTGGYTF. The CDR3 nucleotides read TGTGCCAGCAGCTTGAACCTATTGACGGGGGGCTACACCTTC.

This clone was seen more than once but under ten times. This chain uses TRBV5-4 with TRBJ2-3; 9 bases fit TRBD2. After removal of 3 bases from V and 2 bases from J, the junction contained 7 bases not matched to a gene. Germline CDR1 is SGHNT and CDR2 is YYREEE (reference sequence). The CDR3 is 16 amino acids. The CDR3 reads CASSSAGTSPTDTQYF. In DNA form, the CDR3 reads TGTGCCAGCAGCTCCGCCGGGACTAGCCCCACAGATACGCAGTATTTT.

The CDR3 region is CASSWTGPVEETQYF. CDR3 DNA: TGTGCCAGCAGCTGGACAGGGCCTGTAGAGGAGACCCAGTACTTC. The chain joins TRBV5-6 to TRBJ2-5; 8 bases are a match to TRBD1. This CDR3 contains 15 residues. The V and J ends lost 3 bases and 5 bases, in that order; junction bases with no gene match: 9. Germline V CDR1 and CDR2: SGHDT, YYEEEE.

V and J are TRBV4-2 and TRBJ1-5; a weak D match, TRBD1 (5 bases). From germline, CDR1 is LGHNA and CDR2 YNFKEQ. V was trimmed by 0 bases and J by 1 base, leaving 16 bases between them. This CDR3 is 18 amino acids long. The CDR3 DNA reads as TGTGCCAGCAGCCAAGATGGTTTCCAGACAGCGAGCAATCAGCCCCAGCATTTT. The encoded protein is CASSQDGFQTASNQPQHF.

This clone occurred once. The V call is TRBV25-1, the J call TRBJ1-2; no firm D call. Trimming pared 5 bases from V and 2 bases from J, leaving 9 bases between. Germline CDR1 reads MGHDK; CDR2 reads SYGVNS. CDR3 length equals 13 residues. Here the CDR3 reads CASSYGRNYGYTF. The CDR3 coding sequence is TGTGCCAGCAGTTACGGGAGAAACTATGGCTACACCTTC.